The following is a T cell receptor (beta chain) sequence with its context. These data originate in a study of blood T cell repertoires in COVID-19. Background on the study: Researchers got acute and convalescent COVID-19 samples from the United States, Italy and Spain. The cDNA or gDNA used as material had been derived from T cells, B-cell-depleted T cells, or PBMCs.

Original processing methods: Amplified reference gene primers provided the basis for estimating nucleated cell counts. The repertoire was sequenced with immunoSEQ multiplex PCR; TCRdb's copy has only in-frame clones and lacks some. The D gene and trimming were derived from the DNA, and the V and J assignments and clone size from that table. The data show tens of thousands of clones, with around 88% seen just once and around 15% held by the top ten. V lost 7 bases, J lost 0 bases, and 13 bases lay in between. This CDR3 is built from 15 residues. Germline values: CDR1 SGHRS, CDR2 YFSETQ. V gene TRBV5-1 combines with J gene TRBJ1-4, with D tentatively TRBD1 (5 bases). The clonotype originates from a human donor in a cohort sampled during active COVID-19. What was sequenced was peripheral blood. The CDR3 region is CASATAPATNEKLFF. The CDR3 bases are TGCGCCAGCGCGACAGCCCCTGCAACTAATGAAAAACTGTTTTTT. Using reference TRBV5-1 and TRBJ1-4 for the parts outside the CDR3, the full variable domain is KAGVTQTPRYLIKTRGQQVTLSCSPISGHRSVSWYQQTPGQGLQFLFEYFSETQRNKGNFPGRFSGRQFSNSRSEMNVSTLELGDSALYLCASATAPATNEKLFFGSGTQLSVL.